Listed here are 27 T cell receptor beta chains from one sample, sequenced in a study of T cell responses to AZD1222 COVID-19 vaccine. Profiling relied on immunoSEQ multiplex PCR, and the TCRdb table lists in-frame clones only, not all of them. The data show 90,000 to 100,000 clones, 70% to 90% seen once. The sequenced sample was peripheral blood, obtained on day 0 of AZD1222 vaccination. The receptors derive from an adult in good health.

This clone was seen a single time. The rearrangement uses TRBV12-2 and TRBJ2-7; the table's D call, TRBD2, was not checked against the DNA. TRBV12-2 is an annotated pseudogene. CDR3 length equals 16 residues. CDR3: CASRPRLAGQADEQYV. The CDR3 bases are TGTGCAAGTCGCCCTCGACTAGCGGGACAGGCTGACGAGCAGTACGTC.

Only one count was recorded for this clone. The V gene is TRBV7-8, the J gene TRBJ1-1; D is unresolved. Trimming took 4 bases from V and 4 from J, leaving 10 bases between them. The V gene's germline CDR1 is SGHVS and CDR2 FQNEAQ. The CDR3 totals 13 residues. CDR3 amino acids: CASSSPGPTEAFF. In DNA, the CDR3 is TGTGCCAGCAGCTCTCCGGGTCCCACTGAAGCTTTCTTT.

For the CDR3, the DNA is TGTGCCAGCAGTACTGGGACAGGGGTCAGGAACACTGAAGCTTTCTTT. It is translated as CASSTGTGVRNTEAFF. The rearrangement uses TRBV27 and TRBJ1-1, with 10 bases aligning to TRBD1. The CDR3 is 16 residues long. Per the germline V gene, CDR1 is MNHEY and CDR2 is SMNVEV (reference sequence). J gave up 1 base and V 5 bases, and 7 bases lay outside the gene matches.

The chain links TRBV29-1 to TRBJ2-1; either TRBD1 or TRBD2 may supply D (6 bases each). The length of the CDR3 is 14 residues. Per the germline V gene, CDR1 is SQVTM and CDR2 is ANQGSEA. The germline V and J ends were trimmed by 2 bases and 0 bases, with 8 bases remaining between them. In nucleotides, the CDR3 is TGCAGCGTTGAAAGGGGGGCCTCCTACAATGAGCAGTTCTTC. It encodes CSVERGASYNEQFF.

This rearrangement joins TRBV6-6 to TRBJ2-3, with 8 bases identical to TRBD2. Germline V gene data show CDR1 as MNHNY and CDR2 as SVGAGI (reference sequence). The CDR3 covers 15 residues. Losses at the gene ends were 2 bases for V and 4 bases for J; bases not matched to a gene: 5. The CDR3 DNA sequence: TGTGCCAGCAGTTACGCCGGGGGGGCCTCAGATACGCAGTATTTT. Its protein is CASSYAGGASDTQYF.

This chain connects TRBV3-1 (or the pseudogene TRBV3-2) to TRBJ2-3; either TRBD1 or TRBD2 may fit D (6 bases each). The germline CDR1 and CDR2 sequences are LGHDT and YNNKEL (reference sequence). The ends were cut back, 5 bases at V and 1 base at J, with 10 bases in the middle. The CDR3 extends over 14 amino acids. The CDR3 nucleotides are TGTGCCAGCAGCTTGGGGGGCCGCACAGATACGCAGTATTTT. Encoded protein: CASSLGGRTDTQYF.

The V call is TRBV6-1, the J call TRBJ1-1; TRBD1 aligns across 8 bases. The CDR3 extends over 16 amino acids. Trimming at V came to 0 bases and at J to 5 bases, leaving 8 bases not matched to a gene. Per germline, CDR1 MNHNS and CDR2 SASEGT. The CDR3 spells CASSEAKGQGRTEAFF. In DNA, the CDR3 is TGTGCCAGCAGTGAAGCAAAAGGACAGGGAAGGACTGAAGCTTTCTTT.

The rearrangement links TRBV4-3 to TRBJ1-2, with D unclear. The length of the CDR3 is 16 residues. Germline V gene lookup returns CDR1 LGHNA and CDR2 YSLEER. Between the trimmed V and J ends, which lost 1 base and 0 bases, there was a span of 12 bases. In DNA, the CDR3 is TGCGCCAGCAGCCAAGTTGGCAGCTTGTCTAACTATGGCTACACCTTC. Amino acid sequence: CASSQVGSLSNYGYTF.

CDR3 amino acids: CASSLRRGASSEAFF. Written as DNA, the CDR3 is TGTGCCAGCAGCTTAAGGAGGGGGGCCTCTTCTGAAGCTTTCTTT. The rearrangement joins TRBV11-2 to TRBJ1-1; TRBD1 might be the D (6 bases). This CDR3 has 15 residues. The V end lost 2 bases, the J end lost 6 bases, and 16 bases lay between the germline ends. The V gene's germline CDR1 is SGHAT and CDR2 FQNNGV.

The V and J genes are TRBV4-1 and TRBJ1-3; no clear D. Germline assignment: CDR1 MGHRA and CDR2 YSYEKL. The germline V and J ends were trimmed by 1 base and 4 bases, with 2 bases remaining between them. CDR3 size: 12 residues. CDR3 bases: TGCGCCAGCAGCCAAGCGGGAAACACCATATATTTT. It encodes CASSQAGNTIYF.

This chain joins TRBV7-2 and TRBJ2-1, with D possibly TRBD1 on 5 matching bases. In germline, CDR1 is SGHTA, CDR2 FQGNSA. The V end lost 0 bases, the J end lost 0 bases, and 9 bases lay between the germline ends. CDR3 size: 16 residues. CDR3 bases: TGTGCCAGCAGCTTAGCAGGGGCCAGCTCCTACAATGAGCAGTTCTTC. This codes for CASSLAGASSYNEQFF.

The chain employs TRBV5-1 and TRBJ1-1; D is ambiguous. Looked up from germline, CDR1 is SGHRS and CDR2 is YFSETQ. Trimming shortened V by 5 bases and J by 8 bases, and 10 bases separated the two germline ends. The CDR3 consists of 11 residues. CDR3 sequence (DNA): TGCGCCAGCAGATCCGGCGGGGAAGCTTTCTTT. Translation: CASRSGGEAFF.

The CDR3 nucleotides are TGTGCCAGCAGCTTATCGGGCGTATCTTGGGGAAATTCACCCCTCCACTTT. Its protein is CASSLSGVSWGNSPLHF. The rearrangement joins TRBV5-6 to TRBJ1-6; no clear D gene. The CDR3 is made up of 17 amino acids. Germline loops: CDR1 SGHDT, CDR2 YYEEEE. V was cut by 2 bases and J by 7 bases, with 19 bases left in between. Variable domain in full (rest from reference TRBV5-6 and TRBJ1-6): DAGVTQSPTHLIKTRGQQVTLRCSPKSGHDTVSWYQQALGQGPQFIFQYYEEEERQRGNFPDRFSGHQFPNYSSELNVNALLLGDSALYLCASSLSGVSWGNSPLHFGNGTRLTVT.

As DNA, the CDR3 is TGTGCCAGCAGCCCTGGCAGGGGGGGTGGAAACACCATATATTTT. Translation gives CASSPGRGGGNTIYF. The J gene is TRBJ1-3, the V gene TRBV7-3, with 7 bases that match TRBD1. The germline V gene encodes CDR1 SGHTA and CDR2 FQGTGA. The V and J ends lost 5 bases and 3 bases, in that order; junction bases with no gene match: 7. The CDR3 has 15 residues.

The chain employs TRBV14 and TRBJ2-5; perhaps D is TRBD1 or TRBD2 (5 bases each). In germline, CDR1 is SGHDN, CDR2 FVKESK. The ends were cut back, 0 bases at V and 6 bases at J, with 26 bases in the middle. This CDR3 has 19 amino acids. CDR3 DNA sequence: TGTGCCAGCAGCCAAGAATCAGGAGGTTTGACAGTAGGGGAAAAGACCCAGTACTTC. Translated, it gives CASSQESGGLTVGEKTQYF.

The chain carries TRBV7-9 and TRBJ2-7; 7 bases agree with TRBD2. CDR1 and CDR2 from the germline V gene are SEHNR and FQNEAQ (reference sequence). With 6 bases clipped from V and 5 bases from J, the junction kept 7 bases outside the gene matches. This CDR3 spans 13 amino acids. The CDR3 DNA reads TGTGCCAGCAGGGGGGAGGGGTTAAACGAGCAGTACTTC. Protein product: CASRGEGLNEQYF.

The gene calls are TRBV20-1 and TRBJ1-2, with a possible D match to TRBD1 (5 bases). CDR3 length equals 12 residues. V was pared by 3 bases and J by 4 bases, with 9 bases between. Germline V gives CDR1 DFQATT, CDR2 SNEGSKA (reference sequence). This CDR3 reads CSASLTGYGYTF. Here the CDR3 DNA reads TGCAGTGCTAGTCTAACAGGCTATGGCTACACCTTC.

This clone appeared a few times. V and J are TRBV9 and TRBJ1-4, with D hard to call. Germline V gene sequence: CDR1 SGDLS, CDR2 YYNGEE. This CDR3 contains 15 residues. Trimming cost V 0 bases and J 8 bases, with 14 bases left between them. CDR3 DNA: TGTGCCAGCAGCGTAGTTGACCAGGCCGGGGAAAAACTGTTTTTT. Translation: CASSVVDQAGEKLFF.

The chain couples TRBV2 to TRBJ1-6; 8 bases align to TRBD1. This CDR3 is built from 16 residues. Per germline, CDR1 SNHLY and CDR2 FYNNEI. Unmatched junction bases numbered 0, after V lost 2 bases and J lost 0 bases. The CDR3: CASSETGGSYNSPLHF. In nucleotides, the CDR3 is TGTGCCAGCAGTGAAACAGGGGGCTCCTATAATTCACCCCTCCACTTT.

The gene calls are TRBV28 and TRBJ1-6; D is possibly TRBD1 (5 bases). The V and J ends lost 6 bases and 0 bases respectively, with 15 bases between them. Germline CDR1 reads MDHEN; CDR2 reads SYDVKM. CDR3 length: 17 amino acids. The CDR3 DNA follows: TGTGCCAGCAGCGAGGACATTGGACGCTCCTATAATTCACCCCTCCACTTT. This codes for CASSEDIGRSYNSPLHF.

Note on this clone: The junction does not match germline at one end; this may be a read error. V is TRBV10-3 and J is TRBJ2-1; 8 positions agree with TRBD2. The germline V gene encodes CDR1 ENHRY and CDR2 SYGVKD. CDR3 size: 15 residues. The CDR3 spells CALSDSSGYYNEQFF. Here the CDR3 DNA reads TGTGCCCTCAGTGATTCTAGCGGGTATTACAATGAGCAGTTCTTC.

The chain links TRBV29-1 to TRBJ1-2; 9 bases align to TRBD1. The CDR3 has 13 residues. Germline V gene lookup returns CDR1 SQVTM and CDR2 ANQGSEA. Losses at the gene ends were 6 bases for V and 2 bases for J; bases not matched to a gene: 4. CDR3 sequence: CSVEDRGNYGYTF. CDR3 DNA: TGCAGCGTGGAGGACAGGGGAAACTATGGCTACACCTTC. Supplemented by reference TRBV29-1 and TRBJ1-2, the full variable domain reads SAVISQKPSRDICQRGTSLTIQCQVDSQVTMMFWYRQQPGQSLTLIATANQGSEATYESGFVIDKFPISRPNLTFSTLTVSNMSPEDSSIYLCSVEDRGNYGYTFGSGTRLTVV.

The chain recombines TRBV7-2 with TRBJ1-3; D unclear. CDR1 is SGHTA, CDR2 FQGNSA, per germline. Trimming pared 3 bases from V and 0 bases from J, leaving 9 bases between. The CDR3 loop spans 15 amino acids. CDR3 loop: CASSFVSPSGNTIYF. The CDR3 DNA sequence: TGTGCCAGCAGCTTCGTATCGCCCTCTGGAAACACCATATATTTT. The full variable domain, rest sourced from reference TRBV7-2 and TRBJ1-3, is GAGVSQSPSNKVTEKGKDVELRCDPISGHTALYWYRQSLGQGLEFLIYFQGNSAPDKSGLPSDRFSAERTGGSVSTLTIQRTQQEDSAVYLCASSFVSPSGNTIYFGEGSWLTVV.

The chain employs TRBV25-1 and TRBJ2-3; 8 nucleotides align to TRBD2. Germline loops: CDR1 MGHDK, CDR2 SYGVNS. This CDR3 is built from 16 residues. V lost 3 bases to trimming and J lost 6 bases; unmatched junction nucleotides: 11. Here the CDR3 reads CASSDRSGGGFDTQYF. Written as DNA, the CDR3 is TGTGCCAGCAGTGATCGTTCGGGAGGGGGGTTTGATACGCAGTATTTT.

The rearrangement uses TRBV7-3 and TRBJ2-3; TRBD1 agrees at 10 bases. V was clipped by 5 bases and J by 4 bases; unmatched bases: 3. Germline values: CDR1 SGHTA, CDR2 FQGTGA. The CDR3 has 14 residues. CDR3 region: CASSPTGGADTQYF. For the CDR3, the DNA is TGTGCCAGCAGCCCGACAGGGGGCGCAGATACGCAGTATTTT.

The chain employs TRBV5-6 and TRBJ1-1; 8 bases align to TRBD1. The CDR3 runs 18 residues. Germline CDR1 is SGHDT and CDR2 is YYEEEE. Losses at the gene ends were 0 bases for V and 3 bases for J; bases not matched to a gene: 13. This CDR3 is CASSLGPQGASKYTEAFF. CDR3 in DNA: TGTGCCAGCAGCTTGGGTCCGCAGGGGGCTAGTAAGTACACTGAAGCTTTCTTT.

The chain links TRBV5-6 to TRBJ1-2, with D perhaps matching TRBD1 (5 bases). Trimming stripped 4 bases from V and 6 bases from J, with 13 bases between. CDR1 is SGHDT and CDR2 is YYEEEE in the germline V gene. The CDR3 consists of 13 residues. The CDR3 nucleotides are TGTGCCAGCAGCCCAAGGGGAAGAGATGGCTACACCTTC. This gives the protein CASSPRGRDGYTF. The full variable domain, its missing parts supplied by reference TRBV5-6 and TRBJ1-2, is DAGVTQSPTHLIKTRGQQVTLRCSPKSGHDTVSWYQQALGQGPQFIFQYYEEEERQRGNFPDRFSGHQFPNYSSELNVNALLLGDSALYLCASSPRGRDGYTFGSGTRLTVV.